Listed below are T cell receptor beta chains from one sample, sequenced in a study of beta chain features in type 1 diabetes. The data were produced by immunoSEQ multiplex PCR, yet TCRdb's version contains in-frame clones alone and is incomplete. The table has under 450,000 clones, approximately 13% seen once. The sample taken for sequencing was naive CD4+ T cells from blood. The source of these receptors is a man aged 25 to 40 in good health. Each CDR3 is given with its conserved first and last residue. A D gene is named only where the DNA matches it firmly. Size tells how often a clone was seen (once, few, many) or the class of an expanded clone, and some rows leave it out.

V gene: TRBV6-1; D gene: -; clone size: -; J gene: TRBJ1-2; CDR3 protein: CASSELGVAYGYTF; CDR3 DNA: TGTGCCAGCAGTGAATTAGGGGTGGCCTATGGCTACACCTTC
V gene: TRBV7-9; D gene: TRBD1; clone size: few; J gene: TRBJ2-1; CDR3 protein: CASSWGQTQNNEQFF; CDR3 DNA: TGTGCCAGCAGCTGGGGACAGACCCAGAACAATGAGCAGTTCTTC
V gene: TRBV18; D gene: -; clone size: few; J gene: TRBJ2-5; CDR3 protein: CASSPAGGETQYF; CDR3 DNA: TGTGCCAGCTCACCCGCCGGGGGAGAGACCCAGTACTTC
V gene: TRBV7-9; D gene: TRBD2; clone size: -; J gene: TRBJ2-1; CDR3 protein: CASSSPGGGGYNEQFF; CDR3 DNA: TGTGCCAGCAGCTCCCCCGGGGGGGGCGGATACAATGAGCAGTTCTTC
V gene: TRBV9; D gene: -; clone size: few; J gene: TRBJ1-3; CDR3 protein: CASSTPGAGVLLSGNTIYF; CDR3 DNA: TGTGCCAGCTCTACCCCCGGGGCGGGGGTCCTCCTCTCTGGAAACACCATATATTTT
V gene: TRBV5-6; D gene: -; clone size: -; J gene: TRBJ1-2; CDR3 protein: CASSLRQGNHYGYTF; CDR3 DNA: TGTGCCAGCAGCTTGCGGCAGGGAAATCACTATGGCTACACCTTC
V gene: TRBV7-9; D gene: TRBD1; clone size: -; J gene: TRBJ1-6; CDR3 protein: CASSTTGEGSPLHF; CDR3 DNA: TGTGCCAGCAGCACGACAGGGGAAGGTTCACCCCTCCACTTT
V gene: TRBV7-9; D gene: -; clone size: few; J gene: TRBJ2-1; CDR3 protein: CASSLAPGAYNEQFF; CDR3 DNA: TGTGCCAGCAGCTTAGCTCCAGGAGCCTACAATGAGCAGTTCTTC
V gene: TRBV6-5; D gene: TRBD1; clone size: -; J gene: TRBJ2-5; CDR3 protein: CASSYLDRAETQYF; CDR3 DNA: TGTGCCAGCAGTTACCTGGACAGGGCTGAGACCCAGTACTTC
V gene: TRBV5-6; D gene: -; clone size: -; J gene: TRBJ1-5; CDR3 protein: CASSWGSGPQHF; CDR3 DNA: TGTGCCAGCAGCTGGGGTTCCGGGCCCCAGCATTTT
V gene: TRBV5-6; D gene: TRBD1; clone size: -; J gene: TRBJ2-6; CDR3 protein: CASKWTGRNTGANVLTF; CDR3 DNA: TGTGCCAGCAAATGGACAGGAAGAAACACTGGGGCCAACGTCCTGACTTTC
V gene: TRBV9; D gene: TRBD2; clone size: -; J gene: TRBJ2-5; CDR3 protein: CASSVVAGGFGETQYF; CDR3 DNA: TGTGCCAGCAGCGTAGTAGCGGGAGGGTTCGGGGAGACCCAGTACTTC
V gene: TRBV7-2; D gene: -; clone size: -; J gene: TRBJ2-4; CDR3 protein: CATSGRVGGQNIQYF; CDR3 DNA: TGTGCCACCTCGGGTCGAGTCGGGGGCCAAAACATTCAGTACTTC
V gene: TRBV19; D gene: -; clone size: -; J gene: TRBJ1-5; CDR3 protein: CASRVTGRSNQPQHF; CDR3 DNA: TGTGCCAGTAGAGTAACAGGGAGGAGCAATCAGCCCCAGCATTTT
V gene: TRBV5-4; D gene: TRBD1; clone size: few; J gene: TRBJ2-1; CDR3 protein: CASSLEGRGTYNEQFF; CDR3 DNA: TGTGCCAGCAGCTTGGAGGGCAGGGGGACATACAATGAGCAGTTCTTC
V gene: TRBV6-5; D gene: TRBD1; clone size: few; J gene: TRBJ1-1; CDR3 protein: CASSWERDRMNTEAFF; CDR3 DNA: TGTGCCAGCAGTTGGGAGAGGGACAGGATGAACACTGAAGCTTTCTTT
V gene: TRBV4-3; D gene: -; clone size: few; J gene: TRBJ2-7; CDR3 protein: CASSPILAGTYEQYF; CDR3 DNA: TGCGCCAGCAGCCCCATCCTGGCAGGGACCTACGAGCAGTACTTC
V gene: TRBV29-1; D gene: TRBD1; clone size: -; J gene: TRBJ1-1; CDR3 protein: CSVVKTGDTEAFF; CDR3 DNA: TGCAGCGTTGTCAAGACAGGGGACACTGAAGCTTTCTTT
V gene: TRBV10-3; D gene: -; clone size: -; J gene: TRBJ2-3; CDR3 protein: CAISAYRGDTQYF; CDR3 DNA: TGTGCCATCAGCGCCTATAGGGGAGATACGCAGTATTTT
V gene: TRBV5-1; D gene: TRBD2; clone size: -; J gene: TRBJ2-5; CDR3 protein: CASSHASGGAEKETQYF; CDR3 DNA: TGCGCCAGCAGTCATGCTAGCGGGGGGGCCGAGAAGGAGACCCAGTACTTC
V gene: TRBV20-1; D gene: -; clone size: -; J gene: TRBJ2-7; CDR3 protein: CSAATRNEQYF; CDR3 DNA: TGCAGTGCTGCCACCCGGAACGAGCAGTACTTC
V gene: TRBV10-3; D gene: TRBD1; clone size: few; J gene: TRBJ2-5; CDR3 protein: CAISRDRGSWETQYF; CDR3 DNA: TGTGCCATCAGCAGAGACAGGGGGAGTTGGGAGACCCAGTACTTC
V gene: TRBV7-2; D gene: TRBD1; clone size: -; J gene: TRBJ2-5; CDR3 protein: CASSFTGAETQYF; CDR3 DNA: TGTGCCAGCAGCTTCACAGGGGCGGAGACCCAGTACTTC
V gene: TRBV28; D gene: TRBD1; clone size: few; J gene: TRBJ2-7; CDR3 protein: CASSVRQGAQYF; CDR3 DNA: TGTGCCAGCAGTGTCCGACAGGGCGCGCAGTACTTC
V gene: TRBV11-2; D gene: -; clone size: few; J gene: TRBJ2-4; CDR3 protein: CASSLEQNVQNIQYF; CDR3 DNA: TGTGCCAGCAGCTTAGAACAGAATGTTCAAAACATTCAGTACTTC
V gene: TRBV11-2; D gene: -; clone size: -; J gene: TRBJ2-2; CDR3 protein: CASSYLTGELFF; CDR3 DNA: TGTGCCAGCAGCTACCTCACCGGGGAGCTGTTTTTT
V gene: TRBV6-1; D gene: TRBD1; clone size: -; J gene: TRBJ1-1; CDR3 protein: CASTATGVNTEAFF; CDR3 DNA: TGTGCCAGCACCGCGACAGGGGTGAACACTGAAGCTTTCTTT
V gene: TRBV9; D gene: -; clone size: few; J gene: TRBJ1-5; CDR3 protein: CASSLTGTQNQPQHF; CDR3 DNA: TGTGCCAGCAGCCTTACCGGGACACAGAATCAGCCCCAGCATTTT
V gene: TRBV5-4; D gene: -; clone size: -; J gene: TRBJ2-5; CDR3 protein: CASSSGQSQYF; CDR3 DNA: TGTGCCAGCAGCTCCGGACAGTCCCAGTACTTC
V gene: TRBV14; D gene: -; clone size: few; J gene: TRBJ2-6; CDR3 protein: CASSDPGLLTGANVLTF; CDR3 DNA: TGTGCCAGCAGCGATCCGGGACTCCTTACTGGGGCCAACGTCCTGACTTTC
V gene: TRBV2; D gene: -; clone size: -; J gene: TRBJ1-6; CDR3 protein: CASSPEKAGMGSPLHF; CDR3 DNA: TGTGCCAGCAGTCCCGAGAAAGCAGGGATGGGTTCACCCCTCCACTTT
V gene: TRBV7-9; D gene: TRBD2; clone size: -; J gene: TRBJ2-3; CDR3 protein: CASRLLAGTYTQYF; CDR3 DNA: TGTGCCAGCAGGCTACTAGCGGGGACCTATACGCAGTATTTT
V gene: TRBV28; D gene: TRBD1; clone size: few; J gene: TRBJ1-2; CDR3 protein: CASNRGYGYTF; CDR3 DNA: TGTGCCAGCAACAGGGGCTATGGCTACACCTTC
V gene: TRBV5-6; D gene: -; clone size: -; J gene: TRBJ2-2; CDR3 protein: CASSLEFRRNTGELFF; CDR3 DNA: TGTGCCAGCAGCTTGGAGTTCAGGAGGAACACCGGGGAGCTGTTTTTT
V gene: TRBV11-2; D gene: -; clone size: few; J gene: TRBJ1-2; CDR3 protein: CASSLIGQPYGYTF; CDR3 DNA: TGTGCCAGCAGCTTAATAGGGCAGCCCTATGGCTACACCTTC
V gene: TRBV5-1; D gene: -; clone size: few; J gene: TRBJ1-1; CDR3 protein: CASSPRTNTEAFF; CDR3 DNA: TGCGCCAGCAGCCCCAGGACGAACACTGAAGCTTTCTTT
V gene: TRBV27; D gene: TRBD1; clone size: -; J gene: TRBJ2-6; CDR3 protein: CASSDYRGPGANVLTF; CDR3 DNA: TGTGCCAGCAGTGACTACAGGGGGCCTGGGGCCAACGTCCTGACTTTC
V gene: TRBV5-1; D gene: -; clone size: once; J gene: TRBJ2-5; CDR3 protein: CASRPGPLGEETQYF; CDR3 DNA: TGCGCCAGCAGGCCAGGCCCCCTGGGTGAGGAGACCCAGTACTTC
V gene: TRBV9; D gene: -; clone size: many; J gene: TRBJ2-4; CDR3 protein: CASSVRPRGNIQYF; CDR3 DNA: TGTGCCAGCAGCGTACGACCCAGGGGAAACATTCAGTACTTC
V gene: TRBV7-2; D gene: -; clone size: -; J gene: TRBJ2-1; CDR3 protein: CASSRPSGNEQFF; CDR3 DNA: TGTGCCAGCAGCCGCCCCAGCGGCAATGAGCAGTTCTTC
V gene: TRBV5-1; D gene: TRBD1; clone size: -; J gene: TRBJ2-5; CDR3 protein: CASSLAQGKLETQYF; CDR3 DNA: TGCGCCAGCAGCTTGGCACAGGGGAAATTAGAGACCCAGTACTTC
V gene: TRBV7-9; D gene: TRBD2; clone size: -; J gene: TRBJ2-1; CDR3 protein: CASSPRIAGASYNEQFF; CDR3 DNA: TGTGCCAGCAGCCCCCGTATAGCGGGAGCTTCCTACAATGAGCAGTTCTTC
V gene: TRBV7-9; D gene: -; clone size: few; J gene: TRBJ2-6; CDR3 protein: CASSLDRLSGANVLTF; CDR3 DNA: TGTGCCAGCAGCTTAGACAGGTTGTCCGGGGCCAACGTCCTGACTTTC
V gene: TRBV30; D gene: TRBD1; clone size: -; J gene: TRBJ2-3; CDR3 protein: CAWSTGGTDTQYF; CDR3 DNA: TGTGCCTGGAGTACAGGGGGCACAGATACGCAGTATTTT
V gene: TRBV7-2; D gene: TRBD2; clone size: -; J gene: TRBJ2-1; CDR3 protein: CASSPLAGSWNEQFF; CDR3 DNA: TGTGCCAGCAGCCCCCTAGCGGGAAGTTGGAATGAGCAGTTCTTC
V gene: TRBV5-1; D gene: TRBD1; clone size: -; J gene: TRBJ2-7; CDR3 protein: CASSLGTGLDEQYF; CDR3 DNA: TGCGCCAGCAGCTTGGGGACAGGGCTCGACGAGCAGTACTTC
V gene: TRBV7-6; D gene: -; clone size: few; J gene: TRBJ1-2; CDR3 protein: CASSLGEGGYTF; CDR3 DNA: TGTGCCAGCAGCTTAGGGGAAGGTGGCTACACCTTC
V gene: TRBV4-3; D gene: TRBD2; clone size: -; J gene: TRBJ2-3; CDR3 protein: CASSQGWGHASGRADTQYF; CDR3 DNA: TGCGCCAGCAGCCAAGGTTGGGGGCACGCTAGCGGGAGGGCAGATACGCAGTATTTT
V gene: TRBV9; D gene: TRBD1; clone size: few; J gene: TRBJ1-4; CDR3 protein: CASSERTGEREKLFF; CDR3 DNA: TGTGCCAGCAGCGAGCGGACAGGGGAGCGGGAAAAACTGTTTTTT
V gene: TRBV30; D gene: -; clone size: -; J gene: TRBJ1-2; CDR3 protein: CAWSVPAFNYGYTF; CDR3 DNA: TGTGCCTGGAGTGTACCGGCCTTTAACTATGGCTACACCTTC
V gene: TRBV14; D gene: -; clone size: few; J gene: TRBJ2-4; CDR3 protein: CASSRVNIQYF; CDR3 DNA: TGTGCCAGCAGCCGGGTAAACATTCAGTACTTC
V gene: TRBV12-5; D gene: -; clone size: few; J gene: TRBJ2-1; CDR3 protein: CASGLSLAHNEQFF; CDR3 DNA: TGTGCTAGTGGTTTGTCACTCGCTCACAATGAGCAGTTCTTC
V gene: TRBV4-3; D gene: -; clone size: few; J gene: TRBJ2-3; CDR3 protein: CASSPQGLDTQYF; CDR3 DNA: TGCGCCAGCAGCCCGCAGGGGTTGGATACGCAGTATTTT
V gene: TRBV9; D gene: -; clone size: many; J gene: TRBJ2-3; CDR3 protein: CASSEASGTDTQYF; CDR3 DNA: TGTGCCAGCAGCGAGGCTAGCGGCACAGATACGCAGTATTTT
V gene: TRBV4-3; D gene: TRBD1; clone size: few; J gene: TRBJ2-2; CDR3 protein: CASSLGQGTGELFF; CDR3 DNA: TGCGCCAGCAGCCTGGGACAGGGGACCGGGGAGCTGTTTTTT
V gene: TRBV12-2; D gene: -; clone size: -; J gene: TRBJ2-1; CDR3 protein: CASRLGTSGSDNEQFF; CDR3 DNA: TGTGCAAGTCGCTTAGGGACAAGCGGGAGCGACAATGAGCAGTTCTTC
V gene: TRBV5-6; D gene: -; clone size: -; J gene: TRBJ2-1; CDR3 protein: CASSLGGVAYNEQFF; CDR3 DNA: TGTGCCAGCAGCTTGGGAGGGGTAGCCTACAATGAGCAGTTCTTC
V gene: TRBV6-5; D gene: -; clone size: -; J gene: TRBJ1-2; CDR3 protein: CASGSGQRSYGYTF; CDR3 DNA: TGTGCCAGCGGGTCGGGACAAAGATCCTATGGCTACACCTTC